This TCR beta chain was sequenced for a study of regulatory T cells in long-lasting Graves disease. Noted time point: newly diagnosed GD, antithyroid drugs for less than 3 months. Following extraction of RNA from PBMCs, that RNA was used to make the TCR library. Approximately 9 milliliters of peripheral blood went into EDTA tubes. There are many counts of this clonotype. Its antigen remains unknown. Study-wide points: TRBV28, TRBJ1-2 and TRBJ2-5 emerged as the favored segments in persistent disease.

Building the TCR beta libraries relied on iRepertoire HTBI primers, and CDR3 regions underwent Arm-PCR. TCRdb ran MiXCR on the multiplex PCR reads and lists one entry per CDR3 protein. The data show some 220,000 distinct CDR3 sequences, around a fifth seen once. Per germline, CDR1 SGDLS and CDR2 YYNGEE. There are 15 residues in the CDR3. V gave up 0 bases and J gave up 1 base; unmatched junction bases: 1. These data also featured in a second study, about T cells in Graves' hyperthyroidism and ophthalmopathy. From that paper: RT-PCR in the first round (using the HTBI primer set) targeted the TCR CDR3.

This receptor was identified in a woman between 25 and 40 years old with Graves disease. The V gene is TRBV9, the J gene TRBJ2-3, with TRBD2 matching over 8 bases. Specimen: peripheral blood mononuclear cells (PBMCs), collected at new diagnosis, from a patient treated with antithyroid drugs. The CDR3 region has the DNA TGTGCCAGCAGCGTAGCCGGGAGGGGCACAGATACGCAGTATTTT. Translating gives CASSVAGRGTDTQYF. Full variable domain (remainder filled in from reference TRBV9 and TRBJ2-3): DSGVTQTPKHLITATGQRVTLRCSPRSGDLSVYWYQQSLDQGLQFLIQYYNGEERAKGNILERFSAQQFPDLHSELNLSSLELGDSALYFCASSVAGRGTDTQYFGPGTRLTVL.